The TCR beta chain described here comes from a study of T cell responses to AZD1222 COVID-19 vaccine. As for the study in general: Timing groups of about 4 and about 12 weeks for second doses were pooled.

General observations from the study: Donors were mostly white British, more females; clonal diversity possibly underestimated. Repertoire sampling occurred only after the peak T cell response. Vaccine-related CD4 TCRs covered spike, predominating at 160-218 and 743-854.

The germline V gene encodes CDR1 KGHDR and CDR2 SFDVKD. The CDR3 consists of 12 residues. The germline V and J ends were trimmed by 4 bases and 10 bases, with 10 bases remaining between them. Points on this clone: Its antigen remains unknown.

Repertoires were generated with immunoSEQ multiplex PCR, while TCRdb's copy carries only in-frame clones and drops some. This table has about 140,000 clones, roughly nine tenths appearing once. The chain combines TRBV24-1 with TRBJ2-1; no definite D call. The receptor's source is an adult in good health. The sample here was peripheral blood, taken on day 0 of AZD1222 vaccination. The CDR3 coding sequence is TGTGCCACCAGTGAATACTACGGGGAGCAGTTCTTC. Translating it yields CATSEYYGEQFF.